The 18 T cell receptor beta chains below were found in one sample sequenced in a study of blood T cell repertoires in COVID-19. The method was immunoSEQ multiplex PCR; TCRdb's version includes in-frame clones alone and lacks a portion of them. The data hold about 80,000 clones, with roughly four fifths observed a single time. The source material was peripheral blood. These receptors were collected from a man aged 80 or over with acute or convalescent COVID-19.

This rearrangement joins TRBV11-2 to TRBJ2-6, with 7 bases that match TRBD1. The V gene's germline CDR1 is SGHAT and CDR2 FQNNGV. Trimming at V came to 5 bases and at J to 1 base, leaving 11 bases not matched to a gene. The length of the CDR3 is 18 residues. CDR3 in amino acids: CASSKTGTAPSGANVLTF. CDR3 DNA: TGTGCCAGCAGCAAAACCGGGACAGCCCCTTCTGGGGCCAACGTCCTGACTTTC.

This clone was observed once. The rearrangement uses TRBV10-1 and TRBJ2-4, with 7 bases identical to TRBD1. J lost 7 bases, V lost 2 bases, and 5 bases had no gene match. The CDR3 is made up of 14 amino acids. Per germline, CDR1 WNHNN and CDR2 SYGVQD (reference sequence). CDR3 sequence: CASSEKGQVNIQYF. Here the CDR3 DNA reads TGCGCCAGCAGTGAGAAAGGACAGGTCAACATTCAGTACTTC.

In its sample, this clone was seen once. The genes are TRBV18 and TRBJ1-2; 7 positions agree with TRBD1. V shed 3 bases, J shed 4 bases, and the junction held 5 bases outside the gene matches. Germline loops: CDR1 KGHSH, CDR2 LQKENI. The CDR3 extends over 14 amino acids. The DNA of the CDR3 is TGTGCCAGCTCACCTCCGGGACAGAGCTATGGCTACACCTTC. It translates to CASSPPGQSYGYTF.

The chain is built from TRBV2 and TRBJ2-3; a weak D match, TRBD2 (6 bases). Trimming took 5 bases from V and 7 from J, leaving 13 bases between them. CDR1 SNHLY and CDR2 FYNNEI come from the germline V gene. The CDR3 covers 13 residues. The CDR3: CASSTGLLNTQYF. DNA for the CDR3: TGTGCCAGCAGTACGGGACTCCTGAATACGCAGTATTTT.

The V and J genes are TRBV30 and TRBJ2-1, with D perhaps matching TRBD1 (5 bases). The CDR3 runs 13 residues. Germline V gene sequence: CDR1 GTSNPN, CDR2 SVGIG (reference sequence). Trimming cost V 4 bases and J 6 bases, with 13 bases left between them. CDR3 nucleotide sequence: TGTGCCTGGAAGGGGCAGTTGGGCAATGAGCAGTTCTTC. Translating gives CAWKGQLGNEQFF.

The rearrangement links TRBV11-3 to TRBJ2-2, with 7 bases identical to TRBD2. This CDR3 has 15 amino acids. The junction had 1 base not matched to a gene; V was cut back by 1 base and J by 2 bases. Germline V gives CDR1 SGHNT, CDR2 YENEEA. The CDR3 sequence is CASSLGLANTGELFF. CDR3 nucleotides: TGTGCCAGCAGCTTAGGACTAGCCAACACCGGGGAGCTGTTTTTT.

This clone has only one observation. This rearrangement joins TRBV5-8 to TRBJ1-4; a possible D gene is TRBD1 (6 bases). Trimming shortened V by 4 bases and J by 4 bases, and 20 bases separated the two germline ends. The CDR3 totals 17 residues. CDR1 SGHTS and CDR2 YDEGEE come from the germline V gene. CDR3 nucleotides: TGTGCCAGCAGCCGTGCGGGGGGGACAAACAATAATGAAAAACTGTTTTTT. Residues: CASSRAGGTNNNEKLFF.

The chain joins TRBV10-1 to TRBJ1-1, with D possibly TRBD1 on 5 matching bases. CDR1 is WNHNN, CDR2 SYGVQD, per germline (reference sequence). The CDR3 consists of 16 residues. V lost 0 bases and J 9 bases, leaving 20 bases between the germline ends. For the CDR3, the DNA is TGCGCCAGCAGTGAGTCGACCGCGGGAGAGGGGAGAAAAGCTTTCTTT. It is translated as CASSESTAGEGRKAFF.

The sample holds a few counts of this clone. The chain is built from TRBV27 and TRBJ1-2; D not certain. V was cut by 11 bases and J by 3 bases, with 13 bases left in between. The CDR3 spans 12 residues. Germline V gene sequence: CDR1 MNHEY, CDR2 SMNVEV (reference sequence). CDR3 DNA sequence: TGTGCCGTAAGGGCGGGGTACTATGGCTACACCTTC. Translating it yields CAVRAGYYGYTF.

The chain combines TRBV4-1 with TRBJ2-5; D is uncertain. The CDR3 covers 13 residues. Germline CDR1 and CDR2: MGHRA and YSYEKL. Trimming removed 2 bases at V and 3 bases at J, with 7 bases between. This CDR3 is CASSQIPKETQYF. The DNA of the CDR3 is TGCGCCAGCAGCCAAATCCCCAAAGAGACCCAGTACTTC.

This clone appeared a single time. CDR3 region: CASSSSGTGGDTQYF. The CDR3 DNA follows: TGTGCCAGCAGCTCGTCCGGGACAGGGGGAGATACGCAGTATTTT. The chain has TRBV7-3 and TRBJ2-3, with TRBD1 matching 11 bases. There are 15 residues in the CDR3. V lost 4 bases to trimming and J lost 5 bases; unmatched junction nucleotides: 5. From germline, CDR1 is SGHTA and CDR2 FQGTGA.

This sequence joins TRBV6-5 and TRBJ1-4; 9 bases match TRBD1. Losses at the gene ends were 5 bases for V and 7 bases for J; bases not matched to a gene: 8. Germline V CDR1 and CDR2: MNHEY, SVGAGI. There are 15 residues in the CDR3. The CDR3 nucleotides are TGTGCCAGCAGTACCCAGACAGGGGGGAGTGAAAAACTGTTTTTT. It encodes CASSTQTGGSEKLFF.

The chain couples TRBV11-2 to TRBJ1-2; 9 bases map to TRBD1. The germline V gene encodes CDR1 SGHAT and CDR2 FQNNGV. The V gene end was trimmed by 3 bases and the J gene end by 1 base; junction bases not matched to a gene: 3. This CDR3 region has 15 residues. This CDR3 is CASSFTTGGNYGYTF. For the CDR3, the DNA is TGTGCCAGCAGCTTCACGACAGGGGGTAACTATGGCTACACCTTC.

This chain links TRBV12-3 or TRBV12-4 with TRBJ2-7; D might be TRBD2 (5 bases). The ends were cut back, 6 bases at V and 6 bases at J, with 9 bases in the middle. This CDR3 has 11 amino acids. The CDR3 bases are TGTGCCAGCAGCCTAGCTGTCGAGCAGTACTTC. Its translation is CASSLAVEQYF.

The chain carries TRBV7-9 and TRBJ2-1; weak D call: TRBD2 (5 bases). V shed 5 bases and J shed 0 bases, with 11 bases lying between them. CDR3 length: 15 amino acids. Per germline, CDR1 SEHNR and CDR2 FQNEAQ (reference sequence). The CDR3 nucleotides read TGTGCCAGCAGCAAACGGGGAGTCTCCTACAATGAGCAGTTCTTC. This codes for CASSKRGVSYNEQFF.

The chain recombines TRBV6-1 with TRBJ1-1, with no clear D. The CDR3 spans 13 residues. Germline V gene lookup returns CDR1 MNHNS and CDR2 SASEGT. V was trimmed by 2 bases and J by 4 bases, leaving 8 bases between them. The chain's CDR3 is CASSEFLATEAFF. CDR3 coding DNA: TGTGCCAGCAGTGAATTTTTGGCCACTGAAGCTTTCTTT.

This clone has just a few counts. The CDR3 reads CASSYSEKLFF. The CDR3, as DNA: TGTGCCAGCAGTTATAGTGAAAAACTGTTTTTT. The chain recombines TRBV12-3 or TRBV12-4 with TRBJ1-4; D gene ambiguous. The CDR3 totals 11 residues. V lost 4 bases to trimming and J lost 7 bases, with 4 bases between them.

J is TRBJ1-1 and V is TRBV5-6; D is possibly TRBD1 (5 bases). The CDR3 spans 13 residues. Trimming shortened V by 7 bases and J by 3 bases, and 13 bases separated the two germline ends. Germline lookup yields CDR1 SGHDT and CDR2 YYEEEE. In nucleotides, the CDR3 is TGTGCCAGCGGCCAGGGTGCGGACACTGAAGCTTTCTTT. Its translation: CASGQGADTEAFF.